This is a list of T cell receptor beta chains from one sample in a study of T cell responses to AZD1222 COVID-19 vaccine. Measured with immunoSEQ multiplex PCR; TCRdb has only the in-frame clones, and not every one. The sample lists some 130,000 clones, about 93% occurring once. The starting material was peripheral blood, obtained 28 days after the second AZD1222 dose. These receptors all stem from an adult who received the AZD1222 COVID-19 vaccine. Each CDR3 is given with its conserved first and last residue.

V gene: TRBV4-3; CDR3 length: 15; J gene: TRBJ1-1; CDR3 protein: CASSQELGMNTEAFF
V gene: TRBV7-8; CDR3 length: 14; J gene: TRBJ1-1; CDR3 protein: CASSLAGTNTEAFF
V gene: TRBV5-4; CDR3 length: 16; J gene: TRBJ2-4; CDR3 protein: CASSQGGGLAKNIQYF
V gene: TRBV10-3; CDR3 length: 12; J gene: TRBJ2-5; CDR3 protein: CAISVRGETQYF
V gene: TRBV23-1; CDR3 length: 15; J gene: TRBJ1-2; CDR3 protein: CASSPGQPEEYGYTF
V gene: TRBV4-1; CDR3 length: 16; J gene: TRBJ1-5; CDR3 protein: CASSQDLGLGNQPQHF
V gene: TRBV19; CDR3 length: 15; J gene: TRBJ2-1; CDR3 protein: CASSNPADKDNEQFF
V gene: TRBV7-2; CDR3 length: 15; J gene: TRBJ1-3; CDR3 protein: CASSLGGRAGNTIYF
V gene: TRBV10-3; CDR3 length: 16; J gene: TRBJ1-1; CDR3 protein: CAISEKDGNMNTEAFF
V gene: TRBV5-1; CDR3 length: 15; J gene: TRBJ1-4; CDR3 protein: CASSEDRATNEKLFF